A selection of T cell receptor beta chains follows, all from one sample in a study of cytomegalovirus exposure and HLA in healthy donors. Clones were sequenced by immunoSEQ multiplex PCR, and TCRdb holds only the in-frame ones, with some missing. This sample carries roughly 90,000 clones, approximately 84% of them seen once, and the ten largest clones take under 2.5%. Sequencing was done on a sample of PBMCs. The source is a man aged 18 to 29 in good health and CMV-seronegative. Both conserved end residues are part of each CDR3. Fields, in order: V gene, J gene, clone size, D gene, CDR3 DNA, CDR3 protein. The D gene is left open where the match is weak. Clone size is stated in some rows and not others, as once, few, many or a class when expanded.

V: TRBV7-6; J: TRBJ1-4; size: .; D: .; DNA: TGTGCCAACCGGAAGAGAGGGAAAGGGAGATGGGAAAAACTGTTTTTT; CDR3: CANRKRGKGRWEKLFF
V: TRBV9; J: TRBJ2-3; size: .; D: TRBD2; DNA: TGTGCCAGCAGCGTAGAGGTGGGTAGCGGGAGTCGGGGAGATACGCAGTATTTT; CDR3: CASSVEVGSGSRGDTQYF
V: TRBV9; J: TRBJ1-3; size: once; D: TRBD1; DNA: TGTGCCAGCAGCGAACGGGACAGTGGAAACACCATATATTTT; CDR3: CASSERDSGNTIYF
V: TRBV7-9; J: TRBJ2-7; size: .; D: .; DNA: TGTGCCAGCAGCTCGCGCGGGGGCGGGGGCCCCAGGGAGCAGTACTTC; CDR3: CASSSRGGGGPREQYF
V: TRBV20-1; J: TRBJ1-2; size: .; D: .; DNA: TGCAGTGCTAACAAACCATATGGCTACACCTTC; CDR3: CSANKPYGYTF
V: TRBV2; J: TRBJ2-7; size: .; D: .; DNA: TGTGCCAGCACCTCGCAGGGTTACGAGCAGTACTTC; CDR3: CASTSQGYEQYF
V: TRBV4-1; J: TRBJ1-1; size: .; D: .; DNA: TGCGCCAGCAGCCAGCTCGGGATCCAAGCTTTCTTT; CDR3: CASSQLGIQAFF
V: TRBV5-6; J: TRBJ1-4; size: .; D: TRBD1; DNA: TGTGCCAGCAGCCAAGGGACAGGGGGTCCCTCGCGTGAAAAACTGTTTTTT; CDR3: CASSQGTGGPSREKLFF
V: TRBV18; J: TRBJ1-1; size: .; D: TRBD1; DNA: TGTGCCAGCTCACCACGGGGACAGAAGACTGAAGCTTTCTTT; CDR3: CASSPRGQKTEAFF
V: TRBV13; J: TRBJ1-4; size: .; D: .; DNA: TGTGCCAGCAGCTTAGGCTTGAGGTTGGGTAAACTGTTTTTT; CDR3: CASSLGLRLGKLFF
V: TRBV19; J: TRBJ1-1; size: .; D: .; DNA: TGTGCCAGTAGATGGGGGGGTGAAGCTTTCTTT; CDR3: CASRWGGEAFF
V: TRBV11-2; J: TRBJ2-5; size: .; D: .; DNA: TGTGCCAGCAGCTTACACCAGGAGACCCAGTACTTC; CDR3: CASSLHQETQYF
V: TRBV9; J: TRBJ1-2; size: few; D: .; DNA: TGTGCCAGCAGCGTGTCAGGGACATTCAATGGCTACACCTTC; CDR3: CASSVSGTFNGYTF
V: TRBV7-9; J: TRBJ2-3; size: .; D: .; DNA: TGTGCCAGCCAAAGCGGAAGGGGGGGCCCAAGGGATACGCAGTATTTT; CDR3: CASQSGRGGPRDTQYF
V: TRBV5-1; J: TRBJ1-2; size: .; D: TRBD1; DNA: TGCGCCAGCAGCTTGTCTAGGACAGGGGGCGCCGGAGGGAATGGCTACACCTTC; CDR3: CASSLSRTGGAGGNGYTF
V: TRBV10-2; J: TRBJ1-5; size: .; D: .; DNA: TGCGCCAGCAGTGAATCGGGGGGAGGGCGGCGCGATCAGCCCCAGCATTTT; CDR3: CASSESGGGRRDQPQHF
V: TRBV10-3; J: TRBJ1-5; size: .; D: TRBD1; DNA: TGTGCCATCAGTGAGCCGGGAGGACAGGGTCATCAGCCCCAGCATTTT; CDR3: CAISEPGGQGHQPQHF
V: TRBV2; J: TRBJ2-1; size: .; D: TRBD1; DNA: TGTGCCAGCAGTGAATGGGGGACAGACTACTACAATGAGCAGTTCTTC; CDR3: CASSEWGTDYYNEQFF
V: TRBV7-8; J: TRBJ1-5; size: .; D: TRBD1; DNA: TGTGCCAGCAGCTTATCGGGACAGAGCAATCAGCCCCAGCATTTT; CDR3: CASSLSGQSNQPQHF
V: TRBV7-3; J: TRBJ2-2; size: .; D: TRBD1; DNA: TGTGCCAGCAGATCTACAGGGGGACACACCGGGGAGCTGTTTTTT; CDR3: CASRSTGGHTGELFF
V: TRBV10-3; J: TRBJ1-2; size: .; D: TRBD1; DNA: TGTGCCATCAGTGAGGAAGGGGGCCGAGGCTACACCTTC; CDR3: CAISEEGGRGYTF
V: TRBV2; J: TRBJ2-5; size: .; D: TRBD2; DNA: TGTGCCAGCAGTGATTTGGCTAGCGGGAGCGGGGAGACCCAGTACTTC; CDR3: CASSDLASGSGETQYF
V: TRBV29-1; J: TRBJ2-1; size: .; D: .; DNA: TGCAGCGTTGATGGGCGAGATCAGTTCTTC; CDR3: CSVDGRDQFF
V: TRBV5-6; J: TRBJ2-5; size: .; D: .; DNA: TGTGCCAGCAGCGTCCCGGACAGTTACCAAGAGACCCAGTACTTC; CDR3: CASSVPDSYQETQYF
V: TRBV7-2; J: TRBJ2-7; size: .; D: TRBD2; DNA: TGTGCCAGCAGCCCCCGGGCTAGCGGTTCCTACGAGCAGTACTTC; CDR3: CASSPRASGSYEQYF
V: TRBV7-6; J: TRBJ2-7; size: .; D: .; DNA: TGTGCCAGCAGCTCCAACGGGGCGGGCGGGATCTCCTACGAGCAGTACTTC; CDR3: CASSSNGAGGISYEQYF
V: TRBV5-5; J: TRBJ1-2; size: .; D: .; DNA: TGTGCCAGCAGCTTGGGATTGGGGCAGGCCATCTATGGCTACACCTTC; CDR3: CASSLGLGQAIYGYTF
V: TRBV7-2; J: TRBJ1-6; size: .; D: TRBD1; DNA: TGTGCCAGCAGAACGACAAGACAGGGAAATTCACCCCTCCACTTT; CDR3: CASRTTRQGNSPLHF
V: TRBV10-1; J: TRBJ2-3; size: .; D: TRBD2; DNA: TGCGCCAGCAGTGAGCTAGCGGGAATTAGCACAGATACGCAGTATTTT; CDR3: CASSELAGISTDTQYF
V: TRBV29-1; J: TRBJ2-7; size: .; D: .; DNA: TGCAGCGCCTCCGCGGACAGATCAACCTACGAGCAGTACTTC; CDR3: CSASADRSTYEQYF
V: TRBV10-3; J: TRBJ1-4; size: .; D: TRBD1; DNA: TGTGCCATCAGCCACGCGGGACAGGGAGGAGAAAAACTGTTTTTT; CDR3: CAISHAGQGGEKLFF
V: TRBV30; J: TRBJ1-1; size: .; D: TRBD1; DNA: TGTGCCTGGGACACAGGGGGCACTGAAGCTTTCTTT; CDR3: CAWDTGGTEAFF
V: TRBV7-9; J: TRBJ2-1; size: .; D: TRBD2; DNA: TGTGCCAGCAGCTTAGCCAGCGGGAGCTCGTCCTACAATGAGCAGTTCTTC; CDR3: CASSLASGSSSYNEQFF
V: TRBV27; J: TRBJ2-1; size: .; D: TRBD2; DNA: TGTGCCAGCACCCGACCCAGACTAGCGGGAGGCCAAGGCGATGAGCAGTTCTTC; CDR3: CASTRPRLAGGQGDEQFF
V: TRBV10-2; J: TRBJ1-3; size: .; D: TRBD1; DNA: TGCGCCAGCAGTGAGTACAGGGGAAGTGGAAACACCATATATTTT; CDR3: CASSEYRGSGNTIYF
V: TRBV6-5; J: TRBJ1-2; size: .; D: TRBD1; DNA: TGTGCCAGCAGTTACGGGACAGGGGGCAGAGGCTACACCTTC; CDR3: CASSYGTGGRGYTF
V: TRBV11-3; J: TRBJ2-7; size: once; D: TRBD1; DNA: TGTGCCAGCAGCTTAGGGGACAGCTACGAGCAGTACTTC; CDR3: CASSLGDSYEQYF
V: TRBV10-3; J: TRBJ2-1; size: .; D: TRBD2; DNA: TGTGCCATCAGGGCCCCCGGGACTAGCGGGTCTCATGAGCAGTTCTTC; CDR3: CAIRAPGTSGSHEQFF
V: TRBV29-1; J: TRBJ1-2; size: .; D: .; DNA: TGCAGCGTCTATCCCCCAGCGTTGGGCTACACCTTC; CDR3: CSVYPPALGYTF
V: TRBV7-2; J: TRBJ1-3; size: .; D: .; DNA: TGTGCCAGCAGTCGAATGAGCTCTGGAAACACCATATATTTT; CDR3: CASSRMSSGNTIYF
V: TRBV27; J: TRBJ1-4; size: few; D: TRBD1; DNA: TGTGCCAGCAGTGAAGAGGGGGCGGATGAAAAACTGTTTTTT; CDR3: CASSEEGADEKLFF
V: TRBV11-2; J: TRBJ1-1; size: once; D: .; DNA: TGTGCCAGCAGCAGCCTAGTGGGGAGGGACACTGAAGCTTTCTTT; CDR3: CASSSLVGRDTEAFF
V: TRBV10-2; J: TRBJ1-6; size: .; D: .; DNA: TGCGCCAGCAGTGAGGGGGTGAGCGGTCGCGGTTCACCCCTCCACTTT; CDR3: CASSEGVSGRGSPLHF
V: TRBV2; J: TRBJ2-1; size: .; D: TRBD2; DNA: TGTGCCAGCGGTCGGGGGGTCGGCGATGAGCAGTTCTTC; CDR3: CASGRGVGDEQFF
V: TRBV9; J: TRBJ1-1; size: .; D: TRBD1; DNA: TGTGCCAGCAGCGTTGGGGGACAGATGAACACTGAAGCTTTCTTT; CDR3: CASSVGGQMNTEAFF
V: TRBV5-6; J: TRBJ1-2; size: .; D: TRBD1; DNA: TGTGCCAGCAGCTTGGTCGACAGGGGGCACGATGGCTACACCTTC; CDR3: CASSLVDRGHDGYTF
V: TRBV6-5; J: TRBJ1-1; size: .; D: TRBD1; DNA: TGTGCCAGCATCAGAAGACAGGGGGCCACTGAAGCTTTCTTT; CDR3: CASIRRQGATEAFF
V: TRBV7-9; J: TRBJ1-1; size: .; D: .; DNA: TGTGCCAGCAGCTGGGCCAGGGCTACGAACACTGAAGCTTTCTTT; CDR3: CASSWARATNTEAFF
V: TRBV7-9; J: TRBJ2-5; size: .; D: TRBD2; DNA: TGTGCCAGCAGCTTAGCTGAGGGTAGCGGGAGACCACGAGAGACCCAGTACTTC; CDR3: CASSLAEGSGRPRETQYF
V: TRBV6-5; J: TRBJ1-1; size: .; D: .; DNA: TGTGCCAGCAGTTACTGGGGCCGGGACACTGAAGCTTTCTTT; CDR3: CASSYWGRDTEAFF
V: TRBV6-5; J: TRBJ1-2; size: .; D: .; DNA: TGTGCCAGCAGGTCTTCAGGGGTTCGCGACGGCTACACCTTC; CDR3: CASRSSGVRDGYTF
V: TRBV27; J: TRBJ1-2; size: few; D: .; DNA: TGTGCCAGCAGTTCGAGTAACTATGGCTACACCTTC; CDR3: CASSSSNYGYTF
V: TRBV27; J: TRBJ2-1; size: .; D: .; DNA: TGTGCCAGCAGAGAAGACAGGATTTCCTACAATGAGCAGTTCTTC; CDR3: CASREDRISYNEQFF
V: TRBV27; J: TRBJ2-2; size: .; D: TRBD1; DNA: TGTGCCAGCAGTATAAGGACAGGTTCGAACACCGGGGAGCTGTTTTTT; CDR3: CASSIRTGSNTGELFF